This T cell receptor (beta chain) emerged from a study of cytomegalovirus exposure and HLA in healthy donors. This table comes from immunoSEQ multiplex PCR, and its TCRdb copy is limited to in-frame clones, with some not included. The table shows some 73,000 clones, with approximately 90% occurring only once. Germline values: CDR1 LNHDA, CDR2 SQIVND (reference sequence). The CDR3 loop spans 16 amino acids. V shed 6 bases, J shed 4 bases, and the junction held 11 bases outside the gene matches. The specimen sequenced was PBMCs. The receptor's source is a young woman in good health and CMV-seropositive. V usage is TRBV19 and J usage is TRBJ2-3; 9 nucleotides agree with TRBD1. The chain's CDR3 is CASSQTGGAGSDTQYF. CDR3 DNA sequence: TGTGCCAGTAGCCAAACAGGGGGCGCGGGGTCAGATACGCAGTATTTT.